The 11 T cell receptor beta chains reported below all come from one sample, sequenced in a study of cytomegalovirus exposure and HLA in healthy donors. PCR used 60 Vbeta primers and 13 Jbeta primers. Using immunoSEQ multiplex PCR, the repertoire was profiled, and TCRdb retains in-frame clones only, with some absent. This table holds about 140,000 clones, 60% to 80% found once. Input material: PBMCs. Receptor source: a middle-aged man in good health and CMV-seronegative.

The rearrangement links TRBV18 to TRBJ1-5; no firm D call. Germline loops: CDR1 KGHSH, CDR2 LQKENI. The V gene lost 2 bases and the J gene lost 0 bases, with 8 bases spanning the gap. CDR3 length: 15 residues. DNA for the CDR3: TGTGCCAGCTCACCAACGGGGTATAGCAATCAGCCCCAGCATTTT. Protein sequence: CASSPTGYSNQPQHF.

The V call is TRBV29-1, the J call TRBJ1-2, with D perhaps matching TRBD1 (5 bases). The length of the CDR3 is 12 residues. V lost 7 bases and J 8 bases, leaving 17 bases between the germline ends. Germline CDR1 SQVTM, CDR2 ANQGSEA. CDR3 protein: CSGTRGSGGYTF. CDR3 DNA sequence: TGCAGCGGGACTCGGGGGAGCGGCGGCTACACCTTC.

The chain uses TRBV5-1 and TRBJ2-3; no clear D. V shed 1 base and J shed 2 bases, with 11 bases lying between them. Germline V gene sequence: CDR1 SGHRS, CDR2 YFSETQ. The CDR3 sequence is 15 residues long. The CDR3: CASSLSILDTDTQYF. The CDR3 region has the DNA TGCGCCAGCAGCTTGTCGATACTTGACACAGATACGCAGTATTTT.

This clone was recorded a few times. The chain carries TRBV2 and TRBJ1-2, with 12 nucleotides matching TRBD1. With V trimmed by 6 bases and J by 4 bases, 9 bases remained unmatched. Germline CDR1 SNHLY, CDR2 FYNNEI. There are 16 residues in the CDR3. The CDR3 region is CASSSGTGGVGYGYTF. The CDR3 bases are TGTGCCAGCAGCTCCGGGACAGGGGGCGTGGGCTATGGCTACACCTTC.

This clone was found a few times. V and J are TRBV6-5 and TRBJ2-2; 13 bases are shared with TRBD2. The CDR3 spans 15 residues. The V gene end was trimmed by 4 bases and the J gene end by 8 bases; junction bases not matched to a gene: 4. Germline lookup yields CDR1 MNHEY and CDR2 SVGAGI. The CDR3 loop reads CASSSGLAGPGELFF. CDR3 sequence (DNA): TGTGCCAGCAGTTCGGGACTAGCGGGGCCTGGGGAGCTGTTTTTT.

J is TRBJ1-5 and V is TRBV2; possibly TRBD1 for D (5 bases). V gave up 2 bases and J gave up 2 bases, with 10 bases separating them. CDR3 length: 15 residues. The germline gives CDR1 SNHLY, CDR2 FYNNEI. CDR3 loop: CASSEKQGGNQPQHF. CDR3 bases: TGTGCCAGCAGTGAAAAGCAGGGTGGCAATCAGCCCCAGCATTTT.

CDR3 loop: CASSLRGPANYGYTF. As DNA, the CDR3 is TGTGCCAGCAGCCTCAGGGGGCCAGCAAACTATGGCTACACCTTC. The chain joins TRBV5-6 to TRBJ1-2; 8 nucleotides agree with TRBD1. CDR1 is SGHDT, CDR2 YYEEEE, per germline. This CDR3 contains 15 residues. Trimming took 4 bases from V and 2 from J; bases not matched to a gene: 7.

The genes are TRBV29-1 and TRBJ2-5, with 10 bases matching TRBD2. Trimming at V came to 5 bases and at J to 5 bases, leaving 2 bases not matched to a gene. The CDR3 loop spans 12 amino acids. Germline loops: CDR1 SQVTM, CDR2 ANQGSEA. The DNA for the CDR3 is TGCAGCGTTAGCGGGGGGGATGAGACCCAGTACTTC. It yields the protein CSVSGGDETQYF.

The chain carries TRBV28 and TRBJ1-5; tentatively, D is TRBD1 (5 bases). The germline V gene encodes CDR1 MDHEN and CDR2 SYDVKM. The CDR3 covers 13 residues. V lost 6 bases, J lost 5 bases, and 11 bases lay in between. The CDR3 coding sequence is TGTGCCAGCAGCGGAGGGGCATATCAGCCCCAGCATTTT. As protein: CASSGGAYQPQHF.

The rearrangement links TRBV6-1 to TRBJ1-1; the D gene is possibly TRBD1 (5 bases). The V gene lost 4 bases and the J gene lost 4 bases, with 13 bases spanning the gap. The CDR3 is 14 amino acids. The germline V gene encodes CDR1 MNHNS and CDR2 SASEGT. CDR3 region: CASSGGDVLTEAFF. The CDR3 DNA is TGTGCCAGCAGTGGGGGGGACGTACTCACTGAAGCTTTCTTT.

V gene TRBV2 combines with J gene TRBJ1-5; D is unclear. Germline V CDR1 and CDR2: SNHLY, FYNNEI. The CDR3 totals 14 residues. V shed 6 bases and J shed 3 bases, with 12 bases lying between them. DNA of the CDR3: TGTGCCAGCAGATTCGCACTAAACAATCAGCCCCAGCATTTT. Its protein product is CASRFALNNQPQHF.